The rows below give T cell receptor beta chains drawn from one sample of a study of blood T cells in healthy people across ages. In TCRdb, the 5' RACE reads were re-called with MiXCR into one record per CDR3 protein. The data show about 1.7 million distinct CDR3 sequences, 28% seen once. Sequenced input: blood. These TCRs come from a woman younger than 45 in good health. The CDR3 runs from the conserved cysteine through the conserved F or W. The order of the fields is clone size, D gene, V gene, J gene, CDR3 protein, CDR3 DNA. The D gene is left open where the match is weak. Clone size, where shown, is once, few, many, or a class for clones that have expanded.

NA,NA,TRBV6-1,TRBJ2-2,CASSEVRVSNTGELFF,TGTGCCAGCAGTGAAGTCAGGGTCTCGAACACCGGGGAGCTGTTTTTT
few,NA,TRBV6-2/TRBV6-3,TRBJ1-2,CASSYSGTNYGYTF,TGTGCCAGCAGTTACTCCGGGACCAACTATGGCTACACCTTC
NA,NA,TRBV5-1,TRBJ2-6,CASSLGWMIGSGANVLTF,TGCGCCAGCAGCTTAGGGTGGATGATTGGGTCTGGGGCCAACGTCCTGACTTTC
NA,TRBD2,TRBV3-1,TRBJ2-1,CASSATSGGDQQFF,TGTGCCAGCAGTGCAACTAGCGGGGGAGACCAGCAGTTCTTC
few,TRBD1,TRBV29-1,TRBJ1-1,CSVLVPGQGRGTEAFF,TGCAGCGTGTTGGTCCCGGGACAGGGTAGAGGGACTGAAGCTTTCTTT
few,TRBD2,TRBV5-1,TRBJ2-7,CASSIGTSGFSLSYEQYF,TGCGCCAGCAGCATAGGGACTAGCGGGTTTTCTCTCTCCTACGAGCAGTACTTC
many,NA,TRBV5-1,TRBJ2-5,CASSRYPGTQETQYF,TGCGCCAGCAGCCGATACCCCGGGACTCAAGAGACCCAGTACTTC
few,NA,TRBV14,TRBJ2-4,CASSQTGTRNIQYF,TGTGCCAGCAGCCAAACCGGGACCCGAAACATTCAGTACTTC
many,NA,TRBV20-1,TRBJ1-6,CSARDPGNNSPLHF,TGCAGTGCTAGAGATCCCGGTAATAATTCACCCCTCCACTTT
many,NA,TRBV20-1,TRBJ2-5,CSARDESRETQYF,TGCAGTGCTAGAGATGAGTCGAGGGAGACCCAGTACTTC
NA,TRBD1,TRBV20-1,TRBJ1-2,CSARMGTGNYGYTF,TGCAGTGCTAGAATGGGGACAGGGAACTATGGCTACACCTTC
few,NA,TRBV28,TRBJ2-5,CASSSNRAPRAQYF,TGTGCCAGCAGTTCGAACCGGGCCCCTCGGGCCCAGTACTTC
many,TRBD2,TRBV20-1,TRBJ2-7,CSASSSSGSYEQYF,TGCAGTGCTAGCTCCTCTAGCGGGAGCTACGAGCAGTACTTC
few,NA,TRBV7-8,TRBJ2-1,CASSPPSTHEQFF,TGTGCCAGCAGCCCCCCCTCGACTCATGAGCAGTTCTTC
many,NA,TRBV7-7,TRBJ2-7,CASSQLTGYEQYF,TGTGCCAGCAGCCAACTCACTGGCTACGAGCAGTACTTC
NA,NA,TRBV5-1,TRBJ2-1,CASSLDGEGVNEQFF,TGCGCCAGCAGCTTGGACGGTGAGGGAGTCAATGAGCAGTTCTTC
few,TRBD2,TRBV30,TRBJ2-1,CAWSVGGSKNEQFF,TGTGCCTGGAGTGTAGGCGGGAGCAAGAATGAGCAGTTCTTC
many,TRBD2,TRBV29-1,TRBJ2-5,CSVGIGASGGEETQYF,TGCAGCGTTGGAATTGGGGCTAGCGGGGGAGAAGAGACCCAGTACTTC
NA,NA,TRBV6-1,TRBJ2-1,CASSEGREICNEQFF,TGTGCCAGCAGTGAGGGCAGGGAGATTTGTAATGAGCAGTTCTTC
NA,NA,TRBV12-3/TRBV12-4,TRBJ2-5,CAGRQLRPLMETQYF,TGTGCCGGCAGACAATTGCGACCGTTGATGGAGACCCAGTACTTC
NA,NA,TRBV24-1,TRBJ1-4,CATSELGRQGNGKLFF,TGTGCCACCAGTGAGCTGGGACGGCAGGGGAATGGAAAACTGTTTTTT
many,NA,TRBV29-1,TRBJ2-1,CSFRLFKTYNEQFF,TGCAGCTTTAGACTATTTAAGACGTACAATGAGCAGTTCTTC
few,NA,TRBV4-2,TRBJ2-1,CAAGRDEQFF,TGTGCCGCAGGACGTGATGAGCAGTTCTTC
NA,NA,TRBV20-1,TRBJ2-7,CSARGADGGDEQYF,TGCAGTGCTAGAGGCGCGGACGGAGGCGACGAGCAGTACTTC
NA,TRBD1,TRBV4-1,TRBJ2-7,CASSREYRGPYEQYF,TGCGCCAGCAGCCGAGAGTACAGGGGGCCCTACGAGCAGTACTTC
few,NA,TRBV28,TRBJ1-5,CASSPTWGNQPQHF,TGTGCCAGCAGTCCAACATGGGGAAATCAGCCCCAGCATTTT
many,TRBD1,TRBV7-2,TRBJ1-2,CASSSDRGIGGYTF,TGTGCCAGCAGCTCCGACAGGGGAATTGGTGGCTACACCTTC
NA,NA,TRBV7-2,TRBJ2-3,CASSLGRSHLYF,TGTGCCAGCAGCTTAGGCCGTTCGCACTTGTATTTT
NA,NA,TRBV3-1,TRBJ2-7,CASSQSGRGPSYEQYF,TGTGCCAGCAGCCAATCGGGAAGGGGACCCTCCTACGAGCAGTACTTC
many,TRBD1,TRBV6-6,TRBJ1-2,CASSYAVTGEGYTF,TGTGCCAGCAGTTACGCCGTGACAGGGGAAGGCTACACCTTC
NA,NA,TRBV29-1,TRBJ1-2,CSVLVNYGYTF,TGCAGCGTTTTGGTCAACTATGGCTACACCTTC
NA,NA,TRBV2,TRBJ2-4,CASRSDSPNIQYF,TGTGCCAGCAGGTCGGACAGCCCCAACATTCAGTACTTC
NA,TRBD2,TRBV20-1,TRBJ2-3,CSASNPLAGNTDAQYF,TGCAGTGCTAGTAATCCCCTAGCGGGAAACACAGATGCGCAGTATTTT
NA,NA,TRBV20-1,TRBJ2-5,CSAKSAKVVETQYF,TGCAGTGCGAAATCTGCTAAAGTAGTAGAGACCCAGTACTTC
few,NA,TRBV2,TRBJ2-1,CASRKQEGTNEQFF,TGTGCCAGCAGGAAACAGGAGGGTACCAATGAGCAGTTCTTC
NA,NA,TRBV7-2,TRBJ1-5,CASSLGPPGVLHF,TGTGCCAGCAGCTTAGGCCCTCCCGGGGTACTGCATTTT
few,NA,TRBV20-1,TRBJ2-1,CSAHRGGGRNEQFF,TGCAGTGCTCATAGGGGAGGAGGCCGCAATGAGCAGTTCTTC
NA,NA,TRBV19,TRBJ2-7,CASTWGSEQYF,TGTGCCAGTACTTGGGGCTCCGAGCAGTACTTC
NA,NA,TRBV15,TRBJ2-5,CATSRGLETQYF,TGTGCCACCAGCAGGGGGTTAGAGACCCAGTACTTC
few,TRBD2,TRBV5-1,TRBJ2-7,CASRLAGGIEQYF,TGCGCCAGTCGACTAGCGGGAGGGATTGAGCAGTACTTC
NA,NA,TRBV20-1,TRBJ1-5,CSARGPVGQPQHF,TGCAGTGCTAGAGGTCCCGTTGGTCAGCCCCAGCATTTT
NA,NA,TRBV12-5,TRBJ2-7,CASGKFGPLYEQYF,TGTGCTAGTGGTAAATTCGGGCCATTGTACGAGCAGTACTTC
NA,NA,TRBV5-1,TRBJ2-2,CASCTGTQNAGELFF,TGCGCCAGCTGCACCGGGACACAGAACGCCGGGGAGCTGTTTTTT
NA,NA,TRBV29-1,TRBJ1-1,CSVQGIYTEAFF,TGCAGCGTTCAGGGGATTTACACTGAAGCTTTCTTT
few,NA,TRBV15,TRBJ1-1,CATSRDGSMNTEAFF,TGTGCCACCAGCAGAGATGGGTCAATGAACACTGAAGCTTTCTTT
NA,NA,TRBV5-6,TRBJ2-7,CASSLSGGQDYEQYF,TGTGCCAGCAGCTTGTCGGGGGGACAGGACTACGAGCAGTACTTC
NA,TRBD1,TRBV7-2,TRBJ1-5,CASSWGDRAPQPQHF,TGTGCCAGCAGCTGGGGGGACAGGGCCCCTCAACCCCAGCATTTT
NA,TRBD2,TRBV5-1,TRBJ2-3,CASSWVAGGSDTQYF,TGCGCCAGCAGCTGGGTAGCGGGGGGATCGGATACGCAGTATTTT
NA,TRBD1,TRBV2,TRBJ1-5,CASSAQGLSNQPQHF,TGTGCCAGCAGTGCACAGGGGTTGAGCAATCAGCCCCAGCATTTT